One and the same sample provided the 28 T cell receptor beta chains below, sequenced in a study of cytomegalovirus exposure and HLA in healthy donors. The PCR contained 60 Vbeta and 13 Jbeta primers. The protocol was immunoSEQ multiplex PCR, while the TCRdb copy is restricted to in-frame clones and leaves out a portion. Its listing shows about 49,000 clones. Source material: PBMCs. Receptors originate from a man between 18 and 29 years old in good health and CMV-seropositive.

The chain couples TRBV25-1 to TRBJ1-2; 8 bases line up with TRBD1. CDR3 length equals 13 residues. Unmatched junction bases numbered 2, after V lost 3 bases and J lost 5 bases. Germline V gene sequence: CDR1 MGHDK, CDR2 SYGVNS. The CDR3 here is CASSEGQAYGYTF. Here the CDR3 DNA reads TGTGCCAGCAGTGAGGGACAGGCTTATGGCTACACCTTC.

The chain couples TRBV5-1 to TRBJ2-3; D not certain. Looked up from germline, CDR1 is SGHRS and CDR2 is YFSETQ. The V and J ends lost 1 base and 3 bases respectively, with 3 bases between them. CDR3 size: 12 residues. The CDR3 loop reads CASSLTTDTQYF. The CDR3 bases are TGCGCCAGCAGCTTGACTACAGATACGCAGTATTTT.

V and J are TRBV7-9 and TRBJ2-7; D is possibly TRBD1 (7 bases). Trimming stripped 5 bases from V and 5 bases from J, with 19 bases between. The CDR3 extends over 15 amino acids. The V gene's germline CDR1 is SEHNR and CDR2 FQNEAQ (reference sequence). The CDR3 DNA reads as TGTGCCAGCAGCCCCCCGGGGGTAGGGACAGACGAGCAGTACTTC. Protein: CASSPPGVGTDEQYF.

The chain combines TRBV6-4 with TRBJ2-2; TRBD1 is a possible D gene (6 bases). Trimming pared 0 bases from V and 2 bases from J, leaving 7 bases between. From germline, CDR1 is MRHNA and CDR2 SNTAGT. The length of the CDR3 is 15 residues. CDR3 region: CASSDSGTNTGELFF. CDR3 DNA: TGTGCCAGCAGTGACTCGGGGACAAACACCGGGGAGCTGTTTTTT.

The V and J genes are TRBV6-5 and TRBJ1-1, with 7 bases aligning to TRBD1. The germline gives CDR1 MNHEY, CDR2 SVGAGI. Unmatched junction bases numbered 5, after V lost 6 bases and J lost 1 base. The CDR3 extends over 14 amino acids. CDR3 nucleotide sequence: TGTGCCAGCAGCCTTGGACAGGCGAACACTGAAGCTTTCTTT. Protein product: CASSLGQANTEAFF.

The chain couples TRBV9 to TRBJ2-7, with 8 bases that match TRBD1. The J segment lost 4 bases and the V segment lost 5 bases, leaving 8 bases of the junction unmatched. Germline V gene lookup returns CDR1 SGDLS and CDR2 YYNGEE. CDR3 length: 14 amino acids. CDR3 amino acids: CASSKQGEGYEQYF. The CDR3 DNA follows: TGTGCCAGCAGTAAACAGGGGGAAGGTTACGAGCAGTACTTC.

The CDR3 coding sequence is TGCGCCAGCAGTGAGTCGAGGCGACAAGAGACCCAGTACTTC. It specifies CASSESRRQETQYF. This chain joins TRBV10-2 and TRBJ2-5; D is undetermined. V lost 0 bases to trimming and J lost 2 bases, with 7 bases between them. The CDR3 is 14 residues long. Germline lookup yields CDR1 WSHSY and CDR2 SAAADI.

The V and J genes are TRBV7-6 and TRBJ1-1, with D unclear. CDR1 and CDR2 (germline): SGHVS, FNYEAQ. V lost 5 bases to trimming and J lost 0 bases, with 16 bases between them. The length of the CDR3 is 16 residues. The CDR3 protein is CASSPHLSVLNTEAFF. DNA for the CDR3: TGTGCCAGCAGCCCCCATTTGTCGGTCTTGAACACTGAAGCTTTCTTT.

V is TRBV19 and J is TRBJ1-1; D is uncertain. CDR3 length: 12 residues. Germline V lookup: CDR1 LNHDA, CDR2 SQIVND (reference sequence). V lost 5 bases and J 11 bases, leaving 15 bases between the germline ends. The CDR3 nucleotides read TGTGCCAGTAGTTTCCCGGGAAGGCTGGCTTTCTTT. As protein: CASSFPGRLAFF.

The CDR3 is CASSLYGSFGKAGDTQYF. The CDR3 nucleotides are TGTGCCAGTAGTTTATACGGGTCTTTTGGTAAGGCGGGAGATACGCAGTATTTT. The chain links TRBV19 to TRBJ2-3; D possibly corresponds to TRBD2 (5 bases). This CDR3 is 18 amino acids long. Germline V gene sequence: CDR1 LNHDA, CDR2 SQIVND (reference sequence). Trimming shortened V by 5 bases and J by 5 bases, and 26 bases separated the two germline ends.

The V call is TRBV6-1, the J call TRBJ2-1; TRBD1 matches at 7 bases. Germline lookup yields CDR1 MNHNS and CDR2 SASEGT. There are 13 residues in the CDR3. V lost 8 bases and J lost 3; bases outside the gene matches: 4. As DNA, the CDR3 is TGTGCCAGCGGGGACAGATACTACAATGAGCAGTTCTTC. Amino acid sequence: CASGDRYYNEQFF.

This chain links TRBV13 with TRBJ2-1; unclear D gene. The V end was cut by 5 bases, the J end by 0 bases, with 14 bases between. Germline assignment: CDR1 PRHDT and CDR2 FYEKMQ (reference sequence). This CDR3 region has 16 residues. CDR3 bases: TGTGCCAGCAGCCCAGGTTGGGTTAGCTCCTACAATGAGCAGTTCTTC. This encodes CASSPGWVSSYNEQFF. Drawing the rest from reference TRBV13 and TRBJ2-1, the complete variable domain is AAGVIQSPRHLIKEKRETATLKCYPIPRHDTVYWYQQGPGQDPQFLISFYEKMQSDKGSIPDRFSAQQFSDYHSELNMSSLELGDSALYFCASSPGWVSSYNEQFFGPGTRLTVL.

The chain uses TRBV5-1 and TRBJ1-2; D unclear. The V and J ends lost 6 bases and 4 bases respectively, with 13 bases between them. The CDR3 has 13 amino acids. The germline V gene has CDR1 SGHRS and CDR2 YFSETQ. In DNA form, the CDR3 reads TGCGCCAGCACCAAAAGCCCTTCCTATGGCTACACCTTC. Translation gives CASTKSPSYGYTF.

The chain uses TRBV5-1 and TRBJ1-1; no clear D gene. With 3 bases removed from V and 4 bases from J, the gap between germline ends came to 13 bases. Germline V gene sequence: CDR1 SGHRS, CDR2 YFSETQ. The CDR3 runs 14 residues. CDR3 protein: CASSSTLSVTEAFF. The DNA for the CDR3 is TGCGCCAGCAGCTCGACATTGTCGGTCACTGAAGCTTTCTTT.

The J gene is TRBJ2-1, the V gene TRBV18; D possibly corresponds to TRBD2 (5 bases). CDR1 is KGHSH, CDR2 LQKENI, per germline. The germline V and J ends were trimmed by 2 bases and 2 bases, with 10 bases remaining between them. CDR3 length: 15 amino acids. The CDR3 reads CASSPSGNTYNEQFF. As DNA, the CDR3 is TGTGCCAGCTCACCAAGCGGAAATACCTACAATGAGCAGTTCTTC.

The chain links TRBV13 to TRBJ1-3; a possible D gene is TRBD1 (5 bases). The V end lost 5 bases, the J end lost 1 base, and 9 bases lay between the germline ends. This CDR3 is 14 amino acids long. CDR1 is PRHDT, CDR2 FYEKMQ, per germline (reference sequence). The CDR3 DNA sequence: TGTGCCAGCAGCCCCCGACAGTCTGGAAACACCATATATTTT. It translates to CASSPRQSGNTIYF.

The rearrangement joins TRBV7-2 to TRBJ2-3; D may be TRBD2 (5 bases). The CDR3 runs 15 residues. Germline V CDR1 and CDR2: SGHTA, FQGNSA. V shed 1 base and J shed 0 bases, with 8 bases lying between them. CDR3 coding DNA: TGTGCCAGCAGCTTAGTTGCGGGTAGCACAGATACGCAGTATTTT. Its translation is CASSLVAGSTDTQYF. The entire variable domain, with the rest obtained from reference TRBV7-2 and TRBJ2-3, is as follows: GAGVSQSPSNKVTEKGKDVELRCDPISGHTALYWYRQSLGQGLEFLIYFQGNSAPDKSGLPSDRFSAERTGGSVSTLTIQRTQQEDSAVYLCASSLVAGSTDTQYFGPGTRLTVL.

The J gene is TRBJ1-3, the V gene TRBV25-1; D not certain. The germline CDR1 and CDR2 sequences are MGHDK and SYGVNS. V gave up 1 base and J gave up 2 bases, with 18 bases separating them. The CDR3 has 18 residues. The CDR3 sequence: CASSEWREEGETGNTIYF. The CDR3 nucleotides read TGTGCCAGCAGTGAATGGCGCGAGGAAGGAGAGACTGGAAACACCATATATTTT.

V and J are TRBV28 and TRBJ1-4; 11 positions agree with TRBD1. Germline CDR1 is MDHEN and CDR2 is SYDVKM. The CDR3 runs to 15 residues. The V and J ends lost 2 bases and 7 bases, in that order; junction bases with no gene match: 3. DNA for the CDR3: TGTGCCAGCAGTTTAAGGACAGGGGGCATTGAAAAACTGTTTTTT. This gives the protein CASSLRTGGIEKLFF.

The V call is TRBV23-1, the J call TRBJ1-3, with 8 bases lining up with TRBD1. TRBV23-1 qualifies as an ORF whose function is uncertain. Germline trimming cut 0 bases from V and 3 bases from J; bases unmatched to any gene: 10. CDR3 length: 18 amino acids. The CDR3 bases are TGCGCCAGCAGTCAATCAGCCAAACAGGGGGGGTTTGGAAACACCATATATTTT. This sequence encodes CASSQSAKQGGFGNTIYF.

The V call is TRBV7-9, the J call TRBJ1-2, with TRBD1 matching over 12 bases. Trimming took 4 bases from V and 7 from J; bases not matched to a gene: 4. This CDR3 has 14 residues. Germline assignment: CDR1 SEHNR and CDR2 FQNEAQ (reference sequence). DNA of the CDR3: TGTGCCAGCAGCTGGGGACAGGGGGCCGGTGGCTACACCTTC. This codes for CASSWGQGAGGYTF.

The V call is TRBV30, the J call TRBJ1-2; D gene unclear. The germline V gene encodes CDR1 GTSNPN and CDR2 SVGIG (reference sequence). This CDR3 contains 12 residues. V lost 1 base and J lost 4, with 7 bases in between. CDR3 nucleotide sequence: TGTGCCTGGAGTGGCGGGTCCTATGGCTACACCTTC. Translation: CAWSGGSYGYTF.

This chain links TRBV6-1 with TRBJ2-1; TRBD2 is a possible D gene (5 bases). The CDR3 consists of 17 residues. Germline V CDR1 and CDR2: MNHNS, SASEGT. The V and J ends lost 4 bases and 6 bases respectively, with 22 bases between them. In DNA, the CDR3 is TGTGCCAGCAGTGCCCTAGGAAGCGGAGGCATGGGCAATGAGCAGTTCTTC. Translated, it gives CASSALGSGGMGNEQFF.

CDR3 sequence (DNA): TGTGCCAGCAGTTTATGGAGACAGGGGTACTATGGCTACACCTTC. Amino acid sequence: CASSLWRQGYYGYTF. The genes are TRBV28 and TRBJ1-2; 8 bases line up with TRBD1. CDR1 and CDR2 (germline): MDHEN, SYDVKM. Trimming cost V 0 bases and J 3 bases; bases outside gene matches: 3. CDR3 length equals 15 residues.

The chain combines TRBV28 with TRBJ2-3, with unresolved D. The V and J ends lost 3 bases and 0 bases respectively, with 4 bases between them. The CDR3 has 13 residues. CDR1 and CDR2 (germline): MDHEN, SYDVKM. The CDR3 region has the DNA TGTGCCAGCAGTTTGAGGAGCACAGATACGCAGTATTTT. Protein sequence: CASSLRSTDTQYF.

The V gene is TRBV6-5, the J gene TRBJ2-7, with a weak D call TRBD2 (6 bases). Trimming shortened V by 2 bases and J by 0 bases, and 11 bases separated the two germline ends. Germline V CDR1 and CDR2: MNHEY, SVGAGI. This CDR3 spans 15 amino acids. CDR3 residues: CASSYRLDPSYEQYF. CDR3 coding DNA: TGTGCCAGCAGTTACCGACTAGATCCCTCCTACGAGCAGTACTTC.

The chain joins TRBV7-9 to TRBJ2-5; D is unclear. The CDR3 sequence is 11 residues long. Trimming removed 10 bases at V and 5 bases at J, with 11 bases between. The germline V gene has CDR1 SEHNR and CDR2 FQNEAQ (reference sequence). The CDR3 loop is CATGLEETQYF. Written as DNA, the CDR3 is TGTGCCACTGGCCTGGAGGAGACCCAGTACTTC.

This rearrangement joins TRBV7-9 to TRBJ1-5, with D unresolved. V lost 3 bases to trimming and J lost 1 base, with 4 bases between them. Per germline, CDR1 SEHNR and CDR2 FQNEAQ (reference sequence). CDR3 length: 13 amino acids. The DNA for the CDR3 is TGTGCCAGCAGCTTCGGGAGCAATCAGCCCCAGCATTTT. It encodes CASSFGSNQPQHF.